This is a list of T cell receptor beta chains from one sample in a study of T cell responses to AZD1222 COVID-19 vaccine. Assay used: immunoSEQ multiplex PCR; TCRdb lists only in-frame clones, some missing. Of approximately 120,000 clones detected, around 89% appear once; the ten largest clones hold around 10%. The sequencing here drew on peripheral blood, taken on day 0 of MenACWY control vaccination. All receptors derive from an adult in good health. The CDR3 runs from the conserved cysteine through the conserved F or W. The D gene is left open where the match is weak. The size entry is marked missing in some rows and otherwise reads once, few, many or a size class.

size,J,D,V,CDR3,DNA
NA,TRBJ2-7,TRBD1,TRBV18,CASSPQRTGSSEQYF,TGTGCCAGCTCACCACAAAGGACAGGGTCCTCCGAGCAGTACTTC
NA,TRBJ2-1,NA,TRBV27,CASSFRQGFSYNEQFF,TGTGCCAGCAGTTTTCGGCAGGGATTCTCCTACAATGAGCAGTTCTTC
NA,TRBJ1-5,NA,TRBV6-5,CASREGNSNQPQHF,TGTGCCAGCAGGGAGGGGAATAGCAATCAGCCCCAGCATTTT
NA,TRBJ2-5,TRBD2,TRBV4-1,CASSQDHSGRGETQYF,TGCGCCAGCAGCCAAGATCATAGCGGGAGAGGGGAGACCCAGTACTTC
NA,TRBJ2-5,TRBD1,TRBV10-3,CAISEFRTGGQETQYF,TGTGCCATCAGTGAGTTCCGGACAGGGGGACAAGAGACCCAGTACTTC
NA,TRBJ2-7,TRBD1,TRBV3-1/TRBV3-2,CASSPGQGVYEQYF,TGTGCCAGCAGCCCGGGACAGGGGGTATACGAGCAGTACTTC
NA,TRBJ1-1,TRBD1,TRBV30,CAGKVGTGAFEAFF,TGTGCCGGCAAGGTAGGGACAGGGGCGTTTGAAGCTTTCTTT
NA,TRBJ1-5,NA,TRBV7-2,CASSQDSNQPQHF,TGTGCCAGCAGCCAGGATAGCAATCAGCCCCAGCATTTT
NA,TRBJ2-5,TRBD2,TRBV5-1,CASSPTSGRETQYF,TGCGCCAGCAGCCCAACTAGCGGGAGAGAGACCCAGTACTTC
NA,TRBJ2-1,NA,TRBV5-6,CASSSGLYNEQFF,TGTGCCAGCAGCTCGGGGCTCTACAATGAGCAGTTCTTC
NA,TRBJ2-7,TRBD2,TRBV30,CALKREGRSYEQYF,TGTGCACTCAAGCGGGAGGGCCGGTCCTACGAGCAGTACTTC
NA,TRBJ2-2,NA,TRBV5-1,CATRESGGNTGELFF,TGCGCCACCAGGGAGTCCGGGGGTAACACCGGGGAGCTGTTTTTT
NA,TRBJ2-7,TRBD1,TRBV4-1,CASSQEGVAVGQGISYEQYF,TGCGCCAGCAGCCAAGAGGGTGTGGCCGTAGGACAGGGTATCTCCTACGAGCAGTACTTC
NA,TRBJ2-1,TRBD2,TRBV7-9,CASSFWGGSSYNEQFF,TGTGCCAGCAGCTTTTGGGGCGGGAGCTCCTACAATGAGCAGTTCTTC
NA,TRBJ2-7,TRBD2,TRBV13,CASSLGSGRELYEQYF,TGTGCCAGCAGCTTAGGTAGCGGGAGGGAGCTCTACGAGCAGTACTTC
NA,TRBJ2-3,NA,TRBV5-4,CASSLETDTQYF,TGTGCCAGCAGTTTAGAGACAGATACGCAGTATTTT
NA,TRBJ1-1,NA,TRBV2,CASSPEGTEAFF,TGTGCCAGCAGCCCCGAGGGCACTGAAGCTTTCTTT
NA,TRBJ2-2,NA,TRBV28,CASRGIQGNSITGELFF,TGTGCCAGCAGGGGGATTCAGGGCAACTCGATCACCGGGGAGCTGTTTTTT
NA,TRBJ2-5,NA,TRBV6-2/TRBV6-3,CASSDGPPGPQYF,TGTGCCAGCAGTGACGGGCCCCCGGGGCCCCAGTACTTC
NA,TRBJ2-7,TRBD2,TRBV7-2,CASSLLAGFLGEQYF,TGTGCCAGCAGCTTACTAGCGGGGTTCCTAGGCGAGCAGTACTTC
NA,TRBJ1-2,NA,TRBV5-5,CASSLPLTDGYTF,TGTGCCAGCAGCTTACCATTGACAGATGGCTACACCTTC
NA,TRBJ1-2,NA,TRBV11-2,CASADRARVTNYGYTF,TGTGCCAGCGCCGATCGGGCTCGGGTAACTAACTATGGCTACACCTTC
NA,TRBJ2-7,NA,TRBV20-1,CSARTSGEQYF,TGCAGTGCTAGGACATCTGGCGAGCAGTACTTC
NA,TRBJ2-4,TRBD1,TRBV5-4,CASSQTDRDTNIQYF,TGTGCCAGCAGCCAAACAGACAGGGATACAAACATTCAGTACTTC
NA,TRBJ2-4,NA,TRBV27,CASSFGTPNIQYF,TGTGCCAGCAGTTTTGGGACTCCAAACATTCAGTACTTC
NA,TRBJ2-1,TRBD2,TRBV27,CASSLASGSSGEQFF,TGTGCCAGCAGTTTGGCTAGCGGGAGTTCTGGTGAGCAGTTCTTC
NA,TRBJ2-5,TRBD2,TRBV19,CASSRRTSGYQETQYF,TGTGCCAGTAGTAGGAGGACTAGCGGATACCAAGAGACCCAGTACTTC
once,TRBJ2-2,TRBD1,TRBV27,CASTGQGNTGELFF,TGTGCCAGCACGGGACAGGGCAACACCGGGGAGCTGTTTTTT
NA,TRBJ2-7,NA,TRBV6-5,CASSYLQGPYEQYF,TGTGCCAGCAGTTACCTTCAGGGCCCCTACGAGCAGTACTTC
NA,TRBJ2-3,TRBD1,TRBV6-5,CASTRQGVTDTQYF,TGTGCCAGCACAAGACAGGGGGTCACAGATACGCAGTATTTT
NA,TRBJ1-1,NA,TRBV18,CASSPDQRNTEAFF,TGTGCCAGCTCACCAGATCAGAGAAACACTGAAGCTTTCTTT
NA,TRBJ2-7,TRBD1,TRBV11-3,CASSFTGTGAYEQYF,TGTGCCAGCAGCTTCACCGGGACAGGGGCCTACGAGCAGTACTTC
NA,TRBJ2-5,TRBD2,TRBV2,CASRTGTSGWETQYF,TGTGCCAGCAGAACCGGGACTAGCGGTTGGGAGACCCAGTACTTC
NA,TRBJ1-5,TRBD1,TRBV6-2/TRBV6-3,CASSLLREGASNQPQHF,TGTGCCAGCAGCCTCCTCAGGGAGGGGGCAAGCAATCAGCCCCAGCATTTT
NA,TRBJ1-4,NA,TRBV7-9,CASIHLSGEKLFF,TGTGCCAGCATCCACTTGTCGGGTGAAAAACTGTTTTTT
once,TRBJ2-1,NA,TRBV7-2,CASSLGNRVDNEQFF,TGTGCCAGCAGCTTAGGGAACAGGGTAGACAATGAGCAGTTCTTC
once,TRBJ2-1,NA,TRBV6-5,CASSYSKQVANEQFF,TGTGCCAGCAGTTACTCGAAGCAAGTAGCCAATGAGCAGTTCTTC
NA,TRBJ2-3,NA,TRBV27,CASSLSFRGFSTDTQYF,TGTGCCAGCAGTTTATCTTTCCGGGGGTTTAGCACAGATACGCAGTATTTT
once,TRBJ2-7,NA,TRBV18,CASSRSNSYEQYF,TGTGCCAGTTCACGCTCGAATTCCTACGAGCAGTACTTC
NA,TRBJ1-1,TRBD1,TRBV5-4,CASSLDPGGNTEAFF,TGTGCCAGCAGCTTGGATCCAGGGGGTAACACTGAAGCTTTCTTT
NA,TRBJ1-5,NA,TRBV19,CASSIATRGSNQPQHF,TGTGCCAGTAGTATAGCGACACGAGGGAGCAATCAGCCCCAGCATTTT
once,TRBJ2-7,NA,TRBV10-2,CASSERTREWSYEQYF,TGCGCCAGCAGTGAGAGGACCCGGGAGTGGTCCTACGAGCAGTACTTC
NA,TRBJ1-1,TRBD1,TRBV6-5,CASRDRGLGNTEAFF,TGTGCCAGCAGGGACAGGGGGCTGGGGAACACTGAAGCTTTCTTT
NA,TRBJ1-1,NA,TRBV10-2,CASSGPGDTEAFF,TGCGCCAGCAGTGGACCCGGGGACACTGAAGCTTTCTTT
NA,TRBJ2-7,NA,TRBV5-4,CASSPGPTYEQYF,TGTGCCAGCAGCCCCGGGCCGACCTACGAGCAGTACTTC
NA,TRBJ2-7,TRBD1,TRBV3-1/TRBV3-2,CASSQEGQGAGEQYF,TGTGCCAGCAGCCAAGAAGGCCAGGGGGCGGGTGAGCAGTACTTC